The 21 T cell receptor beta chains below come from one sample, sequenced in a study of cytomegalovirus exposure and HLA in healthy donors. The PCR employed 60 Vbeta primers together with 13 Jbeta primers. Libraries were prepared by immunoSEQ multiplex PCR; TCRdb keeps only in-frame clonotypes and omits some of them. The sample carries under 110,000 clones, approximately 76% recorded once. The sample consisted of PBMCs. These receptors came from a middle-aged man in good health and CMV-seronegative.

The J gene is TRBJ2-1, the V gene TRBV7-2; maybe TRBD2 (5 bases). The V and J ends lost 6 bases and 0 bases respectively, with 21 bases between them. The V gene's germline CDR1 is SGHTA and CDR2 FQGNSA. The CDR3 length is 18 residues. This chain's CDR3 is CASSDPLISVRSYNEQFF. CDR3 bases: TGTGCCAGCAGTGACCCCCTCATTAGCGTTCGCTCCTACAATGAGCAGTTCTTC.

This chain uses TRBV19 with TRBJ2-2; a possible D gene is TRBD1 (6 bases). Germline CDR1 and CDR2: LNHDA and SQIVND (reference sequence). This CDR3 is built from 14 residues. Between the trimmed V and J ends, which lost 7 bases and 5 bases, there was a span of 14 bases. The CDR3 region has the DNA TGTGCCAGTACCCAGGGGATCACTACCGGGGAGCTGTTTTTT. Translating it yields CASTQGITTGELFF.

The chain has TRBV5-4 and TRBJ2-3; TRBD2 matches at 8 bases. CDR3 size: 15 residues. The germline gives CDR1 SGHNT, CDR2 YYREEE (reference sequence). V was clipped by 4 bases and J by 1 base; unmatched bases: 5. CDR3 protein: CASSTGGMGTDTQYF. In nucleotides, the CDR3 is TGTGCCAGCAGCACGGGAGGGATGGGCACAGATACGCAGTATTTT.

The chain uses TRBV19 and TRBJ2-5; D gene unclear. CDR1 is LNHDA and CDR2 is SQIVND in the germline V gene (reference sequence). Trimming cost V 3 bases and J 3 bases, with 8 bases left between them. This CDR3 has 13 residues. CDR3 protein: CASSMNREETQYF. In DNA, the CDR3 is TGTGCCAGTAGTATGAACAGAGAAGAGACCCAGTACTTC.

The chain couples TRBV10-1 to TRBJ1-2; tentative D call: TRBD1 (5 bases). The CDR3 runs 15 residues. The V gene lost 5 bases and the J gene lost 5 bases, with 18 bases spanning the gap. CDR1 WNHNN and CDR2 SYGVQD come from the germline V gene (reference sequence). Here the CDR3 reads CASSNQRQTPYGYTF. CDR3 nucleotides: TGCGCCAGCAGTAATCAGAGACAGACACCGTATGGCTACACCTTC.

This chain uses TRBV2 with TRBJ1-4, with 8 bases fitting TRBD1. Germline assignment: CDR1 SNHLY and CDR2 FYNNEI. The J segment lost 5 bases and the V segment lost 8 bases, leaving 4 bases of the junction unmatched. The CDR3 is 13 residues long. Here the CDR3 DNA reads TGTGCCAGCTCCCGGGACAGGAATGAAAAACTGTTTTTT. Amino acid sequence: CASSRDRNEKLFF.

This clone was seen just once. The genes are TRBV7-9 and TRBJ2-3; TRBD2 aligns across 11 bases. The germline CDR1 and CDR2 sequences are SEHNR and FQNEAQ (reference sequence). The CDR3 length is 16 residues. With 5 bases clipped from V and 3 bases from J, the junction kept 7 bases outside the gene matches. CDR3: CASSNLAGGPTDTQYF. DNA of the CDR3: TGTGCCAGCAGCAATTTAGCGGGGGGGCCGACAGATACGCAGTATTTT.

The chain is built from TRBV5-4 and TRBJ1-1; no clear D. The V and J ends lost 1 base and 6 bases respectively, with 16 bases between them. The CDR3 is made up of 15 amino acids. CDR1 and CDR2 from the germline V gene are SGHNT and YYREEE (reference sequence). The DNA of the CDR3 is TGTGCCAGCAGCTTGATGGAGTTTGGTAGGTCTGAAGCTTTCTTT. Translation gives CASSLMEFGRSEAFF.

The V gene is TRBV4-2, the J gene TRBJ2-2; 8 nucleotides line up with TRBD1. CDR1 is LGHNA, CDR2 YNFKEQ, per germline. V shed 1 base and J 3 bases; nucleotides not matched to a gene: 10. The CDR3 is 18 residues long. CDR3 nucleotides: TGTGCCAGCAGCCAAGTCCGGAGACAGGGGTTTGACACCGGGGAGCTGTTTTTT. It translates to CASSQVRRQGFDTGELFF.

The rearrangement joins TRBV6-4 to TRBJ2-3, with TRBD2 identical over 8 bases. This CDR3 spans 15 amino acids. The germline V gene encodes CDR1 MRHNA and CDR2 SNTAGT. V dropped 1 base and J dropped 1; count of bases not matched to a gene: 1. CDR3 loop: CASSDYGGGTDTQYF. In nucleotides, the CDR3 is TGTGCCAGCAGTGACTACGGGGGGGGCACAGATACGCAGTATTTT.

The count of this clone is one. The chain carries TRBV6-5 and TRBJ1-2, with D hard to call. V shed 2 bases and J shed 8 bases, with 9 bases lying between them. The CDR3 sequence is 12 residues long. Germline V CDR1 and CDR2: MNHEY, SVGAGI. CDR3 amino acids: CASSYEEGGYTF. CDR3 DNA: TGTGCCAGCAGTTACGAAGAGGGAGGCTACACCTTC.

CDR3 amino acids: CASSGDRRDQPQHF. For the CDR3, the DNA is TGTGCCAGCAGTGGAGACAGACGAGATCAGCCCCAGCATTTT. This sequence joins TRBV6-1 and TRBJ1-5, with TRBD1 as a possible D gene (5 bases). This CDR3 has 14 amino acids. Germline V CDR1 and CDR2: MNHNS, SASEGT. V dropped 4 bases and J dropped 5 bases, with 12 bases sitting between them.

This sequence joins TRBV2 and TRBJ1-5, with D maybe TRBD1 (5 bases). Trimming cost V 2 bases and J 5 bases, with 7 bases left between them. The CDR3 contains 13 residues. Looked up from germline, CDR1 is SNHLY and CDR2 is FYNNEI. The CDR3 spells CASSETGDQPQHF. The CDR3 DNA reads as TGTGCCAGCAGTGAAACGGGGGATCAGCCCCAGCATTTT. The full variable domain, its missing parts supplied by reference TRBV2 and TRBJ1-5, is EPEVTQTPSHQVTQMGQEVILRCVPISNHLYFYWYRQILGQKVEFLVSFYNNEISEKSEIFDDQFSVERPDGSNFTLKIRSTKLEDSAMYFCASSETGDQPQHFGDGTRLSIL.

Only a few counts were recorded for this clone. The rearrangement links TRBV21-1 to TRBJ2-7; the D call in the table, TRBD1, was not verified against the DNA. TRBV21-1 is tagged as a pseudogene. CDR3 length: 11 residues. CDR3 nucleotides: TGTGCCAGCAGCCGACAGGGATCGCAGTACGTC. Translating gives CASSRQGSQYV.

The chain joins TRBV28 to TRBJ1-1; no clear D. The germline V and J ends were trimmed by 8 bases and 4 bases, with 14 bases remaining between them. CDR1 MDHEN and CDR2 SYDVKM come from the germline V gene. This CDR3 region has 13 residues. CDR3 nucleotides: TGTGCCAGCCGGGGTTTGTTCCCCACTGAAGCTTTCTTT. Amino acids: CASRGLFPTEAFF. Based on the CDR3 plus reference TRBV28 and TRBJ1-1, the full variable domain is DVKVTQSSRYLVKRTGEKVFLECVQDMDHENMFWYRQDPGLGLRLIYFSYDVKMKEKGDIPEGYSVSREKKERFSLILESASTNQTSMYLCASRGLFPTEAFFGQGTRLTVV.

The V gene is TRBV5-6, the J gene TRBJ2-7, with D tentatively TRBD1 (7 bases). The V end lost 5 bases, the J end lost 6 bases, and 9 bases lay between the germline ends. CDR3 length equals 11 residues. The germline gives CDR1 SGHDT, CDR2 YYEEEE. The chain's CDR3 is CASSQGGEQYF. The CDR3 region has the DNA TGTGCCAGCAGTCAGGGGGGCGAGCAGTACTTC.

The chain combines TRBV2 with TRBJ2-2; the D is unclear. From germline, CDR1 is SNHLY and CDR2 FYNNEI. Trimming took off 5 bases at V and 4 bases at J, with 14 bases between the two ends. CDR3 length: 15 amino acids. This chain's CDR3 is CASSTDTYLTGELFF. The CDR3 bases are TGTGCCAGCAGTACAGACACATACCTCACCGGGGAGCTGTTTTTT.

The chain is built from TRBV6-5 and TRBJ1-1, with D possibly being TRBD1 (6 bases). This CDR3 spans 13 amino acids. The germline V and J ends were trimmed by 4 bases and 4 bases, with 10 bases remaining between them. Germline values: CDR1 MNHEY, CDR2 SVGAGI. CDR3 in DNA: TGTGCCAGCAGTTTACAGGGCCCCACTGAAGCTTTCTTT. It is translated as CASSLQGPTEAFF.

The sample holds one count of this clone. The chain joins TRBV5-1 to TRBJ1-2, with TRBD1 as a possible D gene (6 bases). This CDR3 is built from 15 residues. V was clipped by 4 bases and J by 0 bases, with 13 bases between them. The germline gives CDR1 SGHRS, CDR2 YFSETQ. The CDR3: CASSHGDTSNYGYTF. The CDR3 DNA reads TGCGCCAGCAGCCATGGGGACACCTCTAACTATGGCTACACCTTC.

Notes on this clone: A junction end diverges from the germline sequence, so it may reflect a read error. CDR3: CAGSPQGASGELFF. In nucleotides, the CDR3 is TGCGCCGGCAGCCCGCAGGGGGCCTCCGGGGAGCTGTTTTTT. V usage is TRBV5-1 and J usage is TRBJ2-2; TRBD1 aligns across 8 bases. CDR1 SGHRS and CDR2 YFSETQ come from the germline V gene. This CDR3 contains 14 residues.

This rearrangement joins TRBV6-6 to TRBJ1-3; 9 nucleotides line up with TRBD1. V shed 0 bases and J 4 bases; nucleotides not matched to a gene: 1. The CDR3 has 15 residues. CDR1 is MNHNY and CDR2 is SVGAGI in the germline V gene (reference sequence). The DNA for the CDR3 is TGTGCCAGCAGTTACTCCGGGACAGGGGGAAACACCATATATTTT. Amino acids: CASSYSGTGGNTIYF.